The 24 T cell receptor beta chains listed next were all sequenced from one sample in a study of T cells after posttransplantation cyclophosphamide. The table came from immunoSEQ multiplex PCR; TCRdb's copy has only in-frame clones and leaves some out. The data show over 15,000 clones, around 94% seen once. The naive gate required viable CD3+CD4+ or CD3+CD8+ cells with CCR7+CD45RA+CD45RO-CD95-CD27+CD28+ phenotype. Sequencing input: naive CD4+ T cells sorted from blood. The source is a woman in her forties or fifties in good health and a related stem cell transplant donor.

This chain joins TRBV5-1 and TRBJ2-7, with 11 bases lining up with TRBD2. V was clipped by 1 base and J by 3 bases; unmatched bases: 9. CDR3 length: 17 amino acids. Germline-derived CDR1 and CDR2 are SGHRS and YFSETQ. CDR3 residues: CASSLPLLAGESYEQYF. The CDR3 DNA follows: TGCGCCAGCAGCTTGCCCCTACTAGCGGGAGAAAGCTACGAGCAGTACTTC.

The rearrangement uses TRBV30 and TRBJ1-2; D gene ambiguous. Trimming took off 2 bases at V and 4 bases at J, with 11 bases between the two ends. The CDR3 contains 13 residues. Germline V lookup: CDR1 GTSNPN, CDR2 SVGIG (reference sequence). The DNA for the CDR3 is TGTGCCTGGAGTCGGTCCGGGAGCTATGGCTACACCTTC. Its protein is CAWSRSGSYGYTF.

The CDR3 DNA reads as TGTGCCATCAGTGGAGAGGGCTCTGGGGCCAACGTCCTGACTTTC. Translation: CAISGEGSGANVLTF. The rearrangement uses TRBV10-3 and TRBJ2-6; a weak D match, TRBD2 (5 bases). Germline assignment: CDR1 ENHRY and CDR2 SYGVKD. V gave up 4 bases and J gave up 0 bases, with 7 bases separating them. The length of the CDR3 is 15 residues.

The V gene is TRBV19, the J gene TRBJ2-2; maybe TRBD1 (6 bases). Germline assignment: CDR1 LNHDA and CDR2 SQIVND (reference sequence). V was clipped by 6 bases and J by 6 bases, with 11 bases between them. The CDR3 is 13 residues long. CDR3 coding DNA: TGTGCCAGTAGACAGGGTGGCGCCGGGGAGCTGTTTTTT. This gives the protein CASRQGGAGELFF.

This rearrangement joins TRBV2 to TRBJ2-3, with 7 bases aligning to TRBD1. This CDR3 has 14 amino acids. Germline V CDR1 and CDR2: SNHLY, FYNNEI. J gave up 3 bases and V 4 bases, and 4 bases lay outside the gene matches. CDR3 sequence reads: CASSVGTATDTQYF. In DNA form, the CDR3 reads TGTGCCAGCAGTGTGGGGACAGCGACAGATACGCAGTATTTT.

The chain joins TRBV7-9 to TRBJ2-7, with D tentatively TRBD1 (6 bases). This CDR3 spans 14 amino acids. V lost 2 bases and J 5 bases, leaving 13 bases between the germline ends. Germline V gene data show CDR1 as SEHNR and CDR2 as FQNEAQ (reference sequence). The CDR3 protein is CASSLNREGNEQYF. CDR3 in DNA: TGTGCCAGCAGCTTAAACAGGGAAGGTAACGAGCAGTACTTC.

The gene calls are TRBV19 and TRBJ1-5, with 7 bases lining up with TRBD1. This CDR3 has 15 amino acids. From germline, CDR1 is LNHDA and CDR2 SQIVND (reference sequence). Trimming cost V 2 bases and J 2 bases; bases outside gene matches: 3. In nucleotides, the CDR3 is TGTGCCAGTAGTATAAGACAGGGAGGCAATCAGCCCCAGCATTTT. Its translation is CASSIRQGGNQPQHF.

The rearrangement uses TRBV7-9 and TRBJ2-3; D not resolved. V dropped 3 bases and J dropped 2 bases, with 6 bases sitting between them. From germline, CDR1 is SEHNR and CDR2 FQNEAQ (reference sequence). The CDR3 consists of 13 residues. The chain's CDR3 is CASSFVHTDTQYF. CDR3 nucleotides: TGTGCCAGCAGCTTCGTACACACAGATACGCAGTATTTT.

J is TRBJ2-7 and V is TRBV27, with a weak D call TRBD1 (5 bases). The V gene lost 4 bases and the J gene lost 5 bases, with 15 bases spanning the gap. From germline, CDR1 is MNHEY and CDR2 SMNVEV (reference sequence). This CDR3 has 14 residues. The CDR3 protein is CASSSRIGVDEQYF. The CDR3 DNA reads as TGTGCCAGCAGTTCTCGGATAGGGGTGGACGAGCAGTACTTC.

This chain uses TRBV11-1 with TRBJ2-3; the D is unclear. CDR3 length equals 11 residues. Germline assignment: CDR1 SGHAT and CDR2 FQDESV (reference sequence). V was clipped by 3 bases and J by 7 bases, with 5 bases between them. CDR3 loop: CASSFLNTQYF. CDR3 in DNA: TGTGCCAGCAGCTTTTTAAATACGCAGTATTTT. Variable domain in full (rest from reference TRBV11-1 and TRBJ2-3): EAEVAQSPRYKITEKSQAVAFWCDPISGHATLYWYRQILGQGPELLVQFQDESVVDDSQLPKDRFSAERLKGVDSTLKIQPAELGDSAMYLCASSFLNTQYFGPGTRLTVL.

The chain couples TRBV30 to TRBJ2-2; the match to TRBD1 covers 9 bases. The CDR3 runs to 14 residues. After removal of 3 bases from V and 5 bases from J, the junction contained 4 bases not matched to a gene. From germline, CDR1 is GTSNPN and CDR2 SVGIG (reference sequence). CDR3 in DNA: TGTGCCTGGAGCACGGACAGGGGAACCGGGGAGCTGTTTTTT. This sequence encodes CAWSTDRGTGELFF.

CDR3: CATSRGGPDRGAFF. The CDR3 DNA reads as TGTGCCACCAGCAGAGGGGGCCCGGACAGAGGAGCTTTCTTT. The gene calls are TRBV15 and TRBJ1-1, with D maybe TRBD1 (6 bases). Trimming took 1 base from V and 10 from J, leaving 16 bases between them. CDR3 length equals 14 residues. Germline loops: CDR1 LNHNV, CDR2 YYDKDF (reference sequence).

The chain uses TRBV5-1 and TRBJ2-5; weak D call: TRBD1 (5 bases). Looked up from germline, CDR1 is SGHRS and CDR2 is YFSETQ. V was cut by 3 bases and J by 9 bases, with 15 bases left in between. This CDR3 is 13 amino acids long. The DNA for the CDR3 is TGCGCCAGCAGCTCTTCCGTCGTAGGGGCCCAGTACTTC. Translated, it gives CASSSSVVGAQYF.

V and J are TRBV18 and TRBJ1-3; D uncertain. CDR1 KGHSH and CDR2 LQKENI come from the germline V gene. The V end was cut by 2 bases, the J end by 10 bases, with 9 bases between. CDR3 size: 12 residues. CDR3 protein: CASSPETETIYF. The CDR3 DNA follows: TGTGCCAGCTCACCAGAAACAGAAACCATATATTTT. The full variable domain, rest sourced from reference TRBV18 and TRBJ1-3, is NAGVMQNPRHLVRRRGQEARLRCSPMKGHSHVYWYRQLPEEGLKFMVYLQKENIIDESGMPKERFSAEFPKEGPSILRIQQVVRGDSAAYFCASSPETETIYFGEGSWLTVV.

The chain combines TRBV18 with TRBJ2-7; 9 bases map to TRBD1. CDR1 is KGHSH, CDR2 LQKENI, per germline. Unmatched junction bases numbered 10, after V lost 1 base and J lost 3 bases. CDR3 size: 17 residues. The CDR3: CASSPRLPTGGIYEQYF. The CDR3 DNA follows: TGTGCCAGCTCACCACGATTACCGACAGGGGGTATCTACGAGCAGTACTTC.

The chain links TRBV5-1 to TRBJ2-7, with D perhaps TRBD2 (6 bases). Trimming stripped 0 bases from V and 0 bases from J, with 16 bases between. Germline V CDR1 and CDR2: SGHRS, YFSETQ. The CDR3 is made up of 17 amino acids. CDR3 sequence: CASSLVARDFFSYEQYF. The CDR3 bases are TGCGCCAGCAGCTTGGTCGCCCGGGACTTTTTCTCCTACGAGCAGTACTTC.

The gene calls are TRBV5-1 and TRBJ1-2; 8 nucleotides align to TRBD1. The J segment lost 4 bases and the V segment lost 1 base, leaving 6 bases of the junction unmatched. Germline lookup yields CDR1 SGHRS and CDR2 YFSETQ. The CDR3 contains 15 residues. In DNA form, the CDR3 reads TGCGCCAGCAGCTTGAGCTCCGGGACAGGCTATGGCTACACCTTC. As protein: CASSLSSGTGYGYTF. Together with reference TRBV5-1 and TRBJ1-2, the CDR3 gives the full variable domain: KAGVTQTPRYLIKTRGQQVTLSCSPISGHRSVSWYQQTPGQGLQFLFEYFSETQRNKGNFPGRFSGRQFSNSRSEMNVSTLELGDSALYLCASSLSSGTGYGYTFGSGTRLTVV.

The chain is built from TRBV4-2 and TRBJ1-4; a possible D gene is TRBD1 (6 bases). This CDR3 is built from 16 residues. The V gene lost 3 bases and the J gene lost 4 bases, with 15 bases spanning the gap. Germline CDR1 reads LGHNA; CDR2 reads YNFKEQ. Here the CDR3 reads CASSHNRQAGNEKLFF. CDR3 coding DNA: TGTGCCAGCAGCCATAACAGACAGGCCGGTAATGAAAAACTGTTTTTT.

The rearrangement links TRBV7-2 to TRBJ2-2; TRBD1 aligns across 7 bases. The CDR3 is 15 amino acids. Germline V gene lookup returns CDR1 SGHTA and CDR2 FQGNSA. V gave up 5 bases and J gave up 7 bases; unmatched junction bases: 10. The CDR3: CASSTVRGWGGELFF. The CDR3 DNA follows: TGTGCCAGCAGCACGGTCAGGGGGTGGGGCGGGGAGCTGTTTTTT.

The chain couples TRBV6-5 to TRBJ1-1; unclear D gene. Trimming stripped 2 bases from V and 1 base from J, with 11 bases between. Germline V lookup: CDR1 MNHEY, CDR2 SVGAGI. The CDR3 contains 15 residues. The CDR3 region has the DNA TGTGCCAGCAGTTACGATGCACAGACGAACACTGAAGCTTTCTTT. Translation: CASSYDAQTNTEAFF.

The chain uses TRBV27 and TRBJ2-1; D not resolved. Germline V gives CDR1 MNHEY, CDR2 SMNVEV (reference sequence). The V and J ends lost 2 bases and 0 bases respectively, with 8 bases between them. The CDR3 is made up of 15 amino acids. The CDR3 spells CASSLTVSSYNEQFF. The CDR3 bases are TGTGCCAGCAGTTTAACAGTTTCCTCCTACAATGAGCAGTTCTTC.

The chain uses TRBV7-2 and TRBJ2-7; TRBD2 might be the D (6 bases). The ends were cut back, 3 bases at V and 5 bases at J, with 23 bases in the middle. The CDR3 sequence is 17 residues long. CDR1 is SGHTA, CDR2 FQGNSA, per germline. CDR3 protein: CASSFFLSGTLNDEQYF. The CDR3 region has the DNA TGTGCCAGCAGCTTTTTCCTATCCGGGACTCTCAACGACGAGCAGTACTTC.

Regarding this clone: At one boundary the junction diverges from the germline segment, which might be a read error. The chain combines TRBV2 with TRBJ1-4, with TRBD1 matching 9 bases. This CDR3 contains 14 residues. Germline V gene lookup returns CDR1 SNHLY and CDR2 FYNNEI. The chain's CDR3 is CASSEEGATGTGLF. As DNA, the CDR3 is TGTGCCAGCAGTGAAGAAGGAGCCACCGGGACAGGGCTTTTT.

This CDR3 is CASSPPPGRNSPLHF. In DNA form, the CDR3 reads TGTGCCAGCTCACCGCCTCCGGGAAGGAATTCACCCCTCCACTTT. This rearrangement joins TRBV18 to TRBJ1-6; D is ambiguous. The V end was cut by 3 bases, the J end by 7 bases, with 13 bases between. Germline V CDR1 and CDR2: KGHSH, LQKENI. The CDR3 has 15 residues.